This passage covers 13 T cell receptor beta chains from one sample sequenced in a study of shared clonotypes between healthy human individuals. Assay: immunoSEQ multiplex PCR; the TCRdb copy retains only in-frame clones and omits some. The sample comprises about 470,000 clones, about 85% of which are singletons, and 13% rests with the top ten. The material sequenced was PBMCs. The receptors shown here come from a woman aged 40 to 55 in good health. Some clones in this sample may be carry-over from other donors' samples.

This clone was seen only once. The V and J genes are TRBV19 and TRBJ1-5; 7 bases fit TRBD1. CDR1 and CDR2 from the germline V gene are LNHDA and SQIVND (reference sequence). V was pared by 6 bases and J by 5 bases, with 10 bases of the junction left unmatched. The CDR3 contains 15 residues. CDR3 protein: CASRVGGRPDQPQHF. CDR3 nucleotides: TGTGCCAGTAGAGTAGGGGGCCGTCCCGATCAGCCCCAGCATTTT.

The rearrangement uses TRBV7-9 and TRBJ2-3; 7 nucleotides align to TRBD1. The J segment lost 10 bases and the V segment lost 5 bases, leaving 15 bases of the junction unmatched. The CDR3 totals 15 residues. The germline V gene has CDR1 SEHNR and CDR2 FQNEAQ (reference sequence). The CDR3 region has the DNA TGTGCCAGCAGCCCCGGACAGGCGATCCCCCCGTCGCAGTATTTT. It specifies CASSPGQAIPPSQYF.

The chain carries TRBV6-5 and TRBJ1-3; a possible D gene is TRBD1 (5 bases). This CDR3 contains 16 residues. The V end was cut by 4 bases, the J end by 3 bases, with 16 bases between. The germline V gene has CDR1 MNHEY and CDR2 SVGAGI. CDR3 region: CASSSIAGAYGNTIYF. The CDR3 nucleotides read TGTGCCAGCAGTTCCATAGCCGGGGCATATGGAAACACCATATATTTT.

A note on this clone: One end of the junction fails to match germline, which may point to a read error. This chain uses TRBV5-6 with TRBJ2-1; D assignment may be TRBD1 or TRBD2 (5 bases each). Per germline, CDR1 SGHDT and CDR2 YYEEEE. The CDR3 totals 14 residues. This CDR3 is CASSLGRRNGEQFF. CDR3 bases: TGTGCCAGCAGTTTGGGACGGAGAAACGGTGAGCAGTTCTTC.

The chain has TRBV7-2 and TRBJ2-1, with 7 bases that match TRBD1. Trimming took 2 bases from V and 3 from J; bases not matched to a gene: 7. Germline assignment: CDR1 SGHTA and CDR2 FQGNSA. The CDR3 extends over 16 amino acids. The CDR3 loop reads CASSLLGGAGYNEQFF. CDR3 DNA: TGTGCCAGCAGCTTATTAGGGGGCGCAGGCTACAATGAGCAGTTCTTC.

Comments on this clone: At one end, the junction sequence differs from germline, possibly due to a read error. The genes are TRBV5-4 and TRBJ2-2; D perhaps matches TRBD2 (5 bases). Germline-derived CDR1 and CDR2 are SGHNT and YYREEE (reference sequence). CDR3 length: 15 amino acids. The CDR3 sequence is CASSLAQSHTGKLFF. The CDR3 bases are TGTGCCAGCAGCTTGGCCCAGTCTCATACCGGGAAGCTGTTTTTT.

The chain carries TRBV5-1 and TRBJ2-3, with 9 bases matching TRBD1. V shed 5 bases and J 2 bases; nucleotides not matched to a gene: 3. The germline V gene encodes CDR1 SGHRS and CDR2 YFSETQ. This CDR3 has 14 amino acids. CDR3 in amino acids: CASSGTGTTDTQYF. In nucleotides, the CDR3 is TGCGCCAGCAGTGGGACAGGGACCACAGATACGCAGTATTTT.

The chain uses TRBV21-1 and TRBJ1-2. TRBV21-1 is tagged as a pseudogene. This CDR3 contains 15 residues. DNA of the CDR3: TGTGCCAGCAGCGAAGTTAAAGTGTTTGGAGACGGCTACACCTTC. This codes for CASSEVKVFGDGYTF.

The CDR3 spells CASSSRVSTEAFF. CDR3 nucleotide sequence: TGTGCCAGCAGCTCGCGGGTTAGCACTGAAGCTTTCTTT. This chain links TRBV11-3 with TRBJ1-1, with D unclear. CDR3 size: 13 residues. Germline CDR1 SGHNT, CDR2 YENEEA. The germline V and J ends were trimmed by 4 bases and 4 bases, with 10 bases remaining between them.

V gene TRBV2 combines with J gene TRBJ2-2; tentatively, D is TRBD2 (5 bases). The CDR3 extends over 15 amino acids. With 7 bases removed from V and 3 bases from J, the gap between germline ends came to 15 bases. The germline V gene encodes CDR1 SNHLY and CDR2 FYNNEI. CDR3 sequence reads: CASTRGRVDTGELFF. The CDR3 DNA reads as TGTGCCAGCACCCGAGGGCGAGTAGACACCGGGGAGCTGTTTTTT.

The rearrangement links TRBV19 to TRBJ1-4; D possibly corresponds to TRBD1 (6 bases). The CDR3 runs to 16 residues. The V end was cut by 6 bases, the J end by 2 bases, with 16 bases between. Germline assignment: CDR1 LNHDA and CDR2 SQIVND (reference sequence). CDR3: CASSYSPGGTNEKLFF. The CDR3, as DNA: TGTGCCAGTAGCTATTCACCGGGGGGCACTAATGAAAAACTGTTTTTT. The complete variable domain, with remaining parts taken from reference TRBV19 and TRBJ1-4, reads DGGITQSPKYLFRKEGQNVTLSCEQNLNHDAMYWYRQDPGQGLRLIYYSQIVNDFQKGDIAEGYSVSREKKESFPLTVTSAQKNPTAFYLCASSYSPGGTNEKLFFGSGTQLSVL.

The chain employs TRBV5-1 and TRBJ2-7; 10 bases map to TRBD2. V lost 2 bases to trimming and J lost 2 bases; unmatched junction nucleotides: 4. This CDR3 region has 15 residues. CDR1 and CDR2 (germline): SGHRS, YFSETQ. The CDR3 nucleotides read TGCGCCAGCAGCTTTGGACTAGCGGACACCTACGAGCAGTACTTC. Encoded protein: CASSFGLADTYEQYF.

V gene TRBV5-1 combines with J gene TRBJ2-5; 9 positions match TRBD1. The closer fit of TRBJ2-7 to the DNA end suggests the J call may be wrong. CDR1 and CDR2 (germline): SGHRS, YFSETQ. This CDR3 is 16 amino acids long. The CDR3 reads CASSLGRDRVAYEQYF. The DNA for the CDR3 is TGCGCCAGCAGCTTGGGCCGGGACAGGGTAGCCTACGAGCAGTACTTC.